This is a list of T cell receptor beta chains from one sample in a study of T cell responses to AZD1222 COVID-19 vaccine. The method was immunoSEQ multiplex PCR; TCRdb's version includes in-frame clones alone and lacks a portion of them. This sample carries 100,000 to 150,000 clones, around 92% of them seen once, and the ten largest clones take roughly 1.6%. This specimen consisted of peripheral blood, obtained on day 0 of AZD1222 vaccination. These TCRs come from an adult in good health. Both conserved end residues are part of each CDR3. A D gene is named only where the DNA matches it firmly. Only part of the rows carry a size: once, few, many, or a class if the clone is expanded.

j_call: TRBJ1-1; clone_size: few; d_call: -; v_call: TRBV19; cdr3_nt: TGTGCCAGTAGCCCGGGCCAGAACACTGAAGCTTTCTTT; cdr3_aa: CASSPGQNTEAFF
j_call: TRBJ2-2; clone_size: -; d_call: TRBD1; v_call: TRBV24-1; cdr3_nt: TGTGCCTCCAAGGACAGGGGCGAGGCCGGGGAGCTGTTTTTT; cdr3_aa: CASKDRGEAGELFF
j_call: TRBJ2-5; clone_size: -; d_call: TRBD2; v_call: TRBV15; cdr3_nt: TGTGCCACCAGCAGAGATCATGGTAGCGGGGGGGAGACCCAGTACTTC; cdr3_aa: CATSRDHGSGGETQYF
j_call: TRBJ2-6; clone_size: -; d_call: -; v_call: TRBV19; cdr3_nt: TGTGCCAGTAGTATACAGGACTCTGGGGCCAACGTCCTGACTTTC; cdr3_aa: CASSIQDSGANVLTF
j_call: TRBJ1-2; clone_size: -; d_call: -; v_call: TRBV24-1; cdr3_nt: TGTGCCACCAGTGAGACAGGACAGACCGGCTACACCTTC; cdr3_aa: CATSETGQTGYTF
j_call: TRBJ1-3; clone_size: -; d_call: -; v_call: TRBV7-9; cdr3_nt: TGTGCCAGCAGCCCTATCCGGGACATATGGGCCGACTCTGGAAACACCATATATTTT; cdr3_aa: CASSPIRDIWADSGNTIYF
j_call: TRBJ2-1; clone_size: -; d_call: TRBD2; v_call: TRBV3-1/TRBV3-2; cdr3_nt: TGTGCCAGCAGCTGGTGGCGGGAGAAAAATGAGCAGTTCTTC; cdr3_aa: CASSWWREKNEQFF
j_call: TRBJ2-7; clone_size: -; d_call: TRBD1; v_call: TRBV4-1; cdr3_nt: TGCGCCAGCAGTGACGGGGCTAGGACAGGCCTTTCCTCCGGGCAGTACTTC; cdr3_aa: CASSDGARTGLSSGQYF
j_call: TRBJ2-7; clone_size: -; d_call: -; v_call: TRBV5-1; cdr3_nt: TGCGCCAGCAGCTTCTGGCAGATGACCTACGAGCAGTACTTC; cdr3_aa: CASSFWQMTYEQYF
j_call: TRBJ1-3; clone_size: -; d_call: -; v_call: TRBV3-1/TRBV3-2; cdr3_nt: TGTGCCAGCAGCCAAGATTCAAGGAATGGAAACACCATATATTTT; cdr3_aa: CASSQDSRNGNTIYF
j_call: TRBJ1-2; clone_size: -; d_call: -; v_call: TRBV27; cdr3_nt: TGTGCCAGCAGTTCAGGGGTAGCTAACTATGGCTACACCTTC; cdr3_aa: CASSSGVANYGYTF
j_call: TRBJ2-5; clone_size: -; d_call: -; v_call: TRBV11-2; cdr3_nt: TGTGCCAGCAGCCAGGCCTTGGAGACCCAGTACTTC; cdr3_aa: CASSQALETQYF
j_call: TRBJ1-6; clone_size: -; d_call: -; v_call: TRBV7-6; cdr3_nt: TGTGCCAGCAGCCCCAGTATAACACACGTTACACCCCTCCACTTT; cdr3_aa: CASSPSITHVTPLHF
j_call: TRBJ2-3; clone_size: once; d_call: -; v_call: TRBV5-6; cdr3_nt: TGTGCCAGCAGCTCCGACAGGGAGGCAGATACGCAGTATTTT; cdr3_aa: CASSSDREADTQYF
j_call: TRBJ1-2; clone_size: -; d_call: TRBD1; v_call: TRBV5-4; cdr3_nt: TGTGCCAGCAGCATCGGGACAGCGCAGCCTGATGGCTACACCTTC; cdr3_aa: CASSIGTAQPDGYTF
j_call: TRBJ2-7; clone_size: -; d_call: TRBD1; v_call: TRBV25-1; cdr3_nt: TGTGCCAGCAGCCCCTTGGGGCAGGGGGACTACGAGCAGTACTTC; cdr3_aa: CASSPLGQGDYEQYF
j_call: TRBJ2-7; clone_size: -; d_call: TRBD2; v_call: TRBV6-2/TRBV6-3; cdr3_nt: TGTGCCAGCAGTCCCGGACTAGCGGGAGGTTTGTTCTTAAACGAGCAGTACTTC; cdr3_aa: CASSPGLAGGLFLNEQYF
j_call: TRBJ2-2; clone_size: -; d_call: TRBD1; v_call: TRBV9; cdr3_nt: TGTGCCAGCAGCGGTACCGGGACAGAGAACACCGGGGAGCTGTTTTTT; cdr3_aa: CASSGTGTENTGELFF
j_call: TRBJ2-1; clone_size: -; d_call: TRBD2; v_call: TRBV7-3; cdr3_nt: TGTGCCAGCAGCGCGGGAGGCACCATGTACAATGAGCAGTTCTTC; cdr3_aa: CASSAGGTMYNEQFF
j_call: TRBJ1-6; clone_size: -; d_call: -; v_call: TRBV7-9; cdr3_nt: TGTGCCAGCAGCCCGAGGGGAAGCTCCTATAATTCACCCCTCCACTTT; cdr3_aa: CASSPRGSSYNSPLHF